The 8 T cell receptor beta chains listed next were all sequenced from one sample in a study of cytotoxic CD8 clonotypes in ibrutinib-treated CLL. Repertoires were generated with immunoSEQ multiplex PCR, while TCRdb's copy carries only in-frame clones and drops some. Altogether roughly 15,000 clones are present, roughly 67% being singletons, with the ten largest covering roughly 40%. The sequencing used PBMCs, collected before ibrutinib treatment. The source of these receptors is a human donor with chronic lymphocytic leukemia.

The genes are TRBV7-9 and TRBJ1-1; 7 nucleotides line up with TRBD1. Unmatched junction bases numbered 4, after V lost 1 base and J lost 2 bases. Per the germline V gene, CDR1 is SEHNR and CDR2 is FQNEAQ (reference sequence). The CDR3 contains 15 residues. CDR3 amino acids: CASSLGQGLNTEAFF. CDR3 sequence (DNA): TGTGCCAGCAGCTTAGGACAGGGACTAAACACTGAAGCTTTCTTT.

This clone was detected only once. The CDR3, as DNA: TGTGCCAGCAGCCCTAGGACGGGACTAGCGGGGGGGCGTGGCACCGGGGAGCTGTTTTTT. Translation: CASSPRTGLAGGRGTGELFF. The chain employs TRBV14 and TRBJ2-2, with 16 bases fitting TRBD2. The CDR3 has 20 amino acids. Germline loops: CDR1 SGHDN, CDR2 FVKESK. With 4 bases clipped from V and 4 bases from J, the junction kept 12 bases outside the gene matches.

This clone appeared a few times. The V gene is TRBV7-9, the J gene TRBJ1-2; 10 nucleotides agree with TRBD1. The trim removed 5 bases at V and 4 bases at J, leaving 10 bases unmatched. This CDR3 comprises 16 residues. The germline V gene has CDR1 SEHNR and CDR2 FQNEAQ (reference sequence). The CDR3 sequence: CASSQTGGNLVYGYTF. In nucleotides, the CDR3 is TGTGCCAGCAGCCAGACAGGGGGCAATCTCGTCTATGGCTACACCTTC.

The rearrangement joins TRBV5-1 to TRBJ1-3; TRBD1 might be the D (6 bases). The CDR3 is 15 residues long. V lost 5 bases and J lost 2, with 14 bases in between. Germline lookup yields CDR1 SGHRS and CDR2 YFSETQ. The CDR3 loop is CASRVTGTTGNTIYF. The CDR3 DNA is TGCGCCAGCAGAGTCACAGGGACTACTGGAAACACCATATATTTT.

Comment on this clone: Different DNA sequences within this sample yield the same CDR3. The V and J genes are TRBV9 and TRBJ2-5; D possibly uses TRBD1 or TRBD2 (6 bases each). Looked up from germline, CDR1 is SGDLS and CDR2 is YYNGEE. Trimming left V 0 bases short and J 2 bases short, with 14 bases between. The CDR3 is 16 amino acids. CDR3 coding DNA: TGTGCCAGCAGCGTAGCTCATCGGGGGCCGCAAGAGACCCAGTACTTC. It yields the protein CASSVAHRGPQETQYF. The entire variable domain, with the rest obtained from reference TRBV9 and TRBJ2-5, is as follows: DSGVTQTPKHLITATGQRVTLRCSPRSGDLSVYWYQQSLDQGLQFLIQYYNGEERAKGNILERFSAQQFPDLHSELNLSSLELGDSALYFCASSVAHRGPQETQYFGPGTRLLVL.

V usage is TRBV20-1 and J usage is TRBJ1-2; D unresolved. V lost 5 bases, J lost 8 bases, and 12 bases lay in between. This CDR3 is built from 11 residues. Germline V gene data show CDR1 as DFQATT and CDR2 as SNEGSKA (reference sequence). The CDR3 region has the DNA TGCAGTGCTGAACCTTCGCGCGGCTACACCTTC. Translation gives CSAEPSRGYTF.

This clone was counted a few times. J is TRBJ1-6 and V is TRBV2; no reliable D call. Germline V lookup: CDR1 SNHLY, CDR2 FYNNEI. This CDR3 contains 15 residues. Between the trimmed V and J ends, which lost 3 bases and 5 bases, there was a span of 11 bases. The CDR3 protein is CASSDLGVDNSPLHF. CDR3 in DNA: TGTGCCAGCAGTGACCTCGGCGTGGATAATTCACCCCTCCACTTT.

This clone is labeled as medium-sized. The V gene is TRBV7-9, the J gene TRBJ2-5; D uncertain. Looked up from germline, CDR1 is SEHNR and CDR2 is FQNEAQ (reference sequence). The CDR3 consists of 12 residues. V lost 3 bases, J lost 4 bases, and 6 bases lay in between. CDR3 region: CASSFLTETQYF. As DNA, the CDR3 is TGTGCCAGCAGCTTTTTAACAGAGACCCAGTACTTC.